Sequencing of this TCR beta chain was carried out in a study of T cell repertoires in cytomegalovirus infection (dated by TCRdb to between 2018 and 2020). Turning to the overall study: The HLA type of each donor mattered for the analysis, because public TCR beta signatures pointed to carriage of CMV infection along with the matching HLA type.

The research as a whole found: Cumulative frequency of public TCR beta family members discriminated carriers of CMV infection plus the relevant HLA type in this cohort and an independent roughly 340-donor cohort. The ex vivo response was dominated by HLA-C-restricted CMV-specific TCR beta clonotypes, which also provided the single most frequent clonotype in two of eight donors.

The instrument given in TCRdb is Illumina HiSeq 1500. The public reads were reanalyzed by TCRdb: fastp trimming at Q25, MiXCR alignment, in-frame beta chains only. Rows with one shared CDR3 protein collapse into an entry with the most common genes and DNA. The sample yields about 300,000 distinct CDR3 sequences; around 10% were counted once. The ten largest clones represent over 2.5% of the sample. There are 17 amino acids in the CDR3, from cysteine to phenylalanine inclusive. Only CDR3 DNA remains: 51 bases, in frame from the first base. Trimming takes 3 bases off V and 6 bases off J; junction bases not matched to a gene: 16. CDR1 is given as SGHTA and CDR2 as FQGNSA, both from the germline V gene. This clonotype was counted many times. It lacks a known antigen. No qualities accompany the bases; no much larger clone lies one base away.

The source of this sequence is a human donor in good health (CMV status not recorded). Some clones in this sample may be carry-over from other donors' samples. The chain was built from TRBV7-2 and TRBJ1-1; the central 7 bases match TRBD1. The specimen was PBMCs. The CDR3 is CASSLAPYRGKGPEAFF. The DNA sequence is given as TGTGCCAGCAGCTTGGCTCCATACAGGGGTAAGGGGCCTGAAGCTTTCTTT.